The 14 T cell receptor beta chains reported below all come from one sample, sequenced in a study of CD8 T cells in Susac syndrome. It was with random hexamers that about 0.45 to 1 ug RNA was reverse transcribed. Each CDR3 protein gets one entry after TCRdb re-called the immunoSEQ multiplex PCR reads with MiXCR. Of 300,000 or so distinct CDR3 sequences listed, about 90% are singletons. The source material was CD4+ T cells from PBMCs. Receptors were obtained from a human donor with multiple sclerosis.

The V and J genes are TRBV20-1 and TRBJ2-7, with no clear D. V was pared by 2 bases and J by 4 bases, with 15 bases between. CDR1 is DFQATT and CDR2 is SNEGSKA in the germline V gene (reference sequence). The CDR3 runs 14 residues. The CDR3 DNA is TGCAGTGCTAGATCTAGAGACCTCCTATACGAGCAGTACTTC. Translating gives CSARSRDLLYEQYF.

The V gene is TRBV12-3 or TRBV12-4, the J gene TRBJ2-2, with D perhaps matching TRBD2 (6 bases). V was shortened by 5 bases and J by 1 base, with 11 bases between the two germline ends. This CDR3 has 15 amino acids. The CDR3: CASSRRGGNTGELFF. The CDR3 DNA reads as TGTGCCAGCAGTCGGAGGGGCGGGAACACCGGGGAGCTGTTTTTT.

The genes are TRBV5-6 and TRBJ2-5, with a tentative D call TRBD2 (6 bases). V lost 2 bases and J 5 bases, leaving 13 bases between the germline ends. The CDR3 covers 14 residues. Germline CDR1 SGHDT, CDR2 YYEEEE. This CDR3 reads CASSFGGWGETQYF. CDR3 coding DNA: TGTGCCAGCAGCTTCGGGGGATGGGGGGAGACCCAGTACTTC.

This chain's CDR3 is CASSEALRGQEAFF. The CDR3, as DNA: TGTGCCAGCAGTGAAGCCCTCCGGGGGCAGGAGGCTTTCTTT. This chain joins TRBV6-1 and TRBJ1-1; the D gene is possibly TRBD1 (6 bases). CDR1 MNHNS and CDR2 SASEGT come from the germline V gene. V lost 0 bases and J 11 bases, leaving 16 bases between the germline ends. This CDR3 is built from 14 residues.

The CDR3 is CASSEFGGAPAFF. CDR3 DNA: TGTGCCAGCAGTGAATTTGGTGGCGCGCCGGCTTTCTTT. The rearrangement links TRBV2 to TRBJ1-1; unclear D gene. V was cut by 2 bases and J by 11 bases, with 15 bases left in between. Germline V lookup: CDR1 SNHLY, CDR2 FYNNEI. The CDR3 has 13 residues. The variable domain in full, with the rest retrieved from reference TRBV2 and TRBJ1-1, is EPEVTQTPSHQVTQMGQEVILRCVPISNHLYFYWYRQILGQKVEFLVSFYNNEISEKSEIFDDQFSVERPDGSNFTLKIRSTKLEDSAMYFCASSEFGGAPAFFGQGTRLTVV.

The chain couples TRBV6-1 to TRBJ2-3, with unresolved D. CDR1 and CDR2 (germline): MNHNS, SASEGT. Trimming shortened V by 5 bases and J by 2 bases, and 14 bases separated the two germline ends. The CDR3 is made up of 15 amino acids. CDR3 sequence (DNA): TGTGCCAGCAGTTCCGACACGGCCTTCACAGATACGCAGTATTTT. Translation gives CASSSDTAFTDTQYF.

This sequence joins TRBV23-1 and TRBJ2-7; 9 bases line up with TRBD2. TRBV23-1 is an open reading frame whose function is uncertain. This CDR3 is built from 17 residues. V dropped 1 base and J dropped 1; count of bases not matched to a gene: 8. The CDR3 loop is CASSQCMVREGSYEQYF. The CDR3, as DNA: TGCGCCAGCAGTCAATGTATGGTGCGGGAGGGGTCCTACGAGCAGTACTTC.

In this sample, this clonotype turned up a few times. The V and J genes are TRBV30 and TRBJ1-1; no definite D call. Trimming shortened V by 6 bases and J by 1 base, and 12 bases separated the two germline ends. The CDR3 is made up of 13 amino acids. Per germline, CDR1 GTSNPN and CDR2 SVGIG (reference sequence). Here the CDR3 DNA reads TGTGCCTGTACCCCCCGCCAGAACACTGAAGCTTTCTTT. Translation gives CACTPRQNTEAFF.

V is TRBV4-3 and J is TRBJ2-1; 10 nucleotides match TRBD2. Germline V CDR1 and CDR2: LGHNA, YSLEER. The CDR3 contains 15 residues. Losses at the gene ends were 1 base for V and 12 bases for J; bases not matched to a gene: 9. The CDR3 nucleotides are TGCGCCAGCAGCCAAGGTGGCCTGCTAGCGGGAGTGCAGTTCTTC. Amino acids: CASSQGGLLAGVQFF.

The J gene is TRBJ1-5, the V gene TRBV20-1; 7 nucleotides line up with TRBD1. Germline values: CDR1 DFQATT, CDR2 SNEGSKA (reference sequence). The CDR3 is 17 residues long. Trimming cost V 6 bases and J 3 bases; bases outside gene matches: 17. The CDR3 here is CSAYNRGQGSVNQPQHF. The CDR3 bases are TGCAGTGCATATAACAGGGGACAAGGATCTGTCAATCAGCCCCAGCATTTT.

The J gene is TRBJ1-1, the V gene TRBV18, with 7 bases fitting TRBD1. The J segment lost 1 base and the V segment lost 6 bases, leaving 8 bases of the junction unmatched. Germline CDR1 and CDR2: KGHSH and LQKENI. The CDR3 spans 15 residues. CDR3 sequence: CASSRTNRGNTEAFF. CDR3 sequence (DNA): TGTGCCAGCTCTCGGACTAACAGGGGGAACACTGAAGCTTTCTTT.

This clonotype was counted a few times. The chain couples TRBV18 to TRBJ1-1; D is ambiguous. V lost 4 bases and J lost 5, with 8 bases in between. The CDR3 consists of 12 residues. Germline values: CDR1 KGHSH, CDR2 LQKENI. CDR3 in amino acids: CASSLRLTEAFF. CDR3 sequence (DNA): TGTGCCAGCTCACTCCGACTAACTGAAGCTTTCTTT.

The rearrangement joins TRBV6-6 to TRBJ2-7; TRBD2 agrees at 11 bases. From germline, CDR1 is MNHNY and CDR2 SVGAGI (reference sequence). This CDR3 contains 13 residues. The J segment lost 6 bases and the V segment lost 5 bases, leaving 3 bases of the junction unmatched. CDR3 in DNA: TGTGCCAGCAGTCTAGCGGGAGGACGCGAGCAGTACTTC. It encodes CASSLAGGREQYF.

The chain employs TRBV5-1 and TRBJ1-2; 8 nucleotides match TRBD1. Trimming cost V 4 bases and J 5 bases; bases outside gene matches: 10. CDR3 size: 15 residues. CDR1 is SGHRS, CDR2 YFSETQ, per germline. The CDR3 reads CASSPGQGRIYGYTF. The CDR3 DNA reads TGCGCCAGCAGCCCCGGACAGGGTCGGATATATGGCTACACCTTC.